The sequence of this T cell receptor beta chain was determined in a study of cytomegalovirus exposure and HLA in healthy donors. Study as a whole: The platform used for the 110 or so validation repertoires matched that of the 666 first-cohort repertoires, a later analysis reported. General study results and limits: Cytomegalovirus association was listed for under 200 TCR beta chains. The TCR clusters that emerged in the first cohort tended, a later analysis found, to co-occur in the 120 or so validation repertoires.

CDR1 MNHNS and CDR2 SASEGT come from the germline V gene. The CDR3 has 12 residues. With 4 bases removed from V and 9 bases from J, the gap between germline ends came to 13 bases. This clone was detected many times. The antigen is not known. Profiling relied on immunoSEQ multiplex PCR, and the TCRdb table lists in-frame clones only, not all of them. The table records under 400,000 clones, approximately 86% of them present only once. Separate from the approximately 600-subject first cohort was the 120-subject validation cohort, to which the donors belonged. The sequenced material came from PBMCs. The chain links TRBV6-1 to TRBJ2-7; D is perhaps TRBD2 (5 bases). The TCR originated in a man aged 25-40 years in good health and CMV-seronegative. The CDR3: CASSGLVGGQYF. CDR3 sequence (DNA): TGTGCCAGCAGTGGCTTGGTAGGAGGGCAGTACTTC.